The T cell receptor beta chain described here comes from a study of HIV-infected patients and healthy controls. Study-level results: HIV-infected patients shared fewer CDR3 sequences between individuals than healthy controls. The authors saw processing only sixteen HIV-infected individuals as a major limitation on generality. Slight age and sex differences between study cohorts did not explain the diversity differences.

CDR3 size: 14 residues. Between the trimmed V and J ends, which lost 5 bases and 0 bases, there was a span of 12 bases. Germline V gives CDR1 DFQATT, CDR2 SNEGSKA (reference sequence). In this sample, this clonotype is medium-sized. The antigen is not known. 500 ng RNA was reverse transcribed with alpha and beta constant-region primers. Alpha and beta chain libraries were made separately by chain-specific third strand synthesis with multiplexing indices. All rearrangements within a chain used one primer pair; cDNA molecules carried barcodes. TCRdb independently ran MiXCR on the 5' RACE reads; one entry per CDR3 protein. Here the sample spans more than 9,500 distinct CDR3 sequences, about 10% being singletons. No cell fractionation was done, so the repertoire covers all unsorted peripheral blood T cells.

The source of this sequence is an adult with HIV infection. The donor label of this sample is uncertain. The rearrangement uses TRBV20-1 and TRBJ2-3, with D maybe TRBD2 (5 bases). This material consisted of blood, taken before antiretroviral therapy. The chain's CDR3 is CSAYSSSSTDTQYF. CDR3 coding DNA: TGCAGTGCTTACTCTAGCAGTAGCACAGATACGCAGTATTTT.